The text below deals with one T cell receptor (beta chain). Cohort allocation depended upon clinical history that participants reported. Recovery among Cohort 3 donors was established by two negative PCRs, clearance, or symptom resolution. This sample was included in a study of blood T cell repertoires in COVID-19. Study in general: PBMCs, B-cell-depleted T cells, or T cells provided the cDNA or gDNA that made up the material.

In the authors' methods: Amplification of reference gene primers was used by the study to estimate nucleated cell counts. Measured with immunoSEQ multiplex PCR; TCRdb has only the in-frame clones, and not every one. The V and J calls and clone size are taken from that table; D and trimming were inferred from the DNA. The table shows over 250,000 clones, with 87% occurring only once. The source of this sequence is a woman aged 25 to 39 who had recovered from COVID-19. The sample taken for sequencing was PBMCs or T cells enriched from blood (not recorded which).

CDR3 sequence reads: CASSEAWTGDYGYTF. The DNA of the CDR3 is TGTGCCAGCAGTGAAGCCTGGACAGGAGACTATGGCTACACCTTC. V and J are TRBV6-1 and TRBJ1-2; the match to TRBD1 covers 7 bases. Germline V gene sequence: CDR1 MNHNS, CDR2 SASEGT. V was pared by 0 bases and J by 3 bases, with 4 bases of the junction left unmatched. This CDR3 comprises 15 residues.